The 28 T cell receptor beta chains below come from one sample, sequenced in a study of cytomegalovirus exposure and HLA in healthy donors. Use of 60 Vbeta and 13 Jbeta primers characterized the PCR. TCRdb keeps only in-frame clones here, not all; method: immunoSEQ multiplex PCR. Altogether 110,000 or so clones are present, approximately 8.6% being singletons, with the ten largest covering about 6.6%. The sequencing sample was made of PBMCs. These receptors were obtained from a woman in her forties in good health and CMV-seropositive.

The rearrangement joins TRBV15 to TRBJ1-1; 7 bases are a match to TRBD1. Germline V CDR1 and CDR2: LNHNV, YYDKDF (reference sequence). The CDR3 has 16 amino acids. J was trimmed by 6 bases and V by 1 base; bases with no gene match: 11. The CDR3 region is CATSRVLGRGPPEAFF. CDR3 DNA sequence: TGTGCCACCAGCAGAGTATTAGGAAGGGGGCCCCCTGAAGCTTTCTTT.

This clone was observed a few times. The chain uses TRBV5-8 and TRBJ2-3; tentatively, D is TRBD1 (7 bases). The CDR3 is made up of 15 amino acids. The V and J ends lost 4 bases and 2 bases respectively, with 14 bases between them. The germline gives CDR1 SGHTS, CDR2 YDEGEE. The CDR3 is CASSPRDRVTDTQYF. The CDR3 nucleotides are TGTGCCAGCAGCCCGCGGGACAGAGTCACAGATACGCAGTATTTT.

This chain uses TRBV7-6 with TRBJ2-7; no firm D call. The CDR3 loop spans 16 amino acids. Germline-derived CDR1 and CDR2 are SGHVS and FNYEAQ. The germline V and J ends were trimmed by 1 base and 2 bases, with 15 bases remaining between them. CDR3 residues: CASSLGGGIRTYEQYF. CDR3 in DNA: TGTGCCAGCAGCTTAGGTGGCGGCATTAGGACCTACGAGCAGTACTTC.

This clone was found a few times. The chain combines TRBV5-1 with TRBJ1-1; D remains ambiguous. The germline V and J ends were trimmed by 0 bases and 1 base, with 10 bases remaining between them. The germline gives CDR1 SGHRS, CDR2 YFSETQ. The CDR3 is 15 residues long. The CDR3 DNA reads as TGCGCCAGCAGCTTGGCCCCGGGGTCGAACACTGAAGCTTTCTTT. Translation gives CASSLAPGSNTEAFF.

The CDR3 loop reads CASSLGQTGLNQPQHF. CDR3 coding DNA: TGTGCCAGCAGCTTAGGACAGACAGGGTTGAATCAGCCCCAGCATTTT. V is TRBV7-6 and J is TRBJ1-5; 7 bases map to TRBD1. The ends lost 1 base at V and 4 bases at J; junction bases unmatched: 7. The CDR3 is made up of 16 amino acids. Germline lookup yields CDR1 SGHVS and CDR2 FNYEAQ.

The genes are TRBV28 and TRBJ1-1; a weak D match, TRBD1 (5 bases). V was clipped by 6 bases and J by 1 base, with 15 bases between them. In germline, CDR1 is MDHEN, CDR2 SYDVKM. The CDR3 extends over 15 amino acids. CDR3 coding DNA: TGTGCCAGCAGGCCGACAGAAGCTGGGAACACTGAAGCTTTCTTT. Translated: CASRPTEAGNTEAFF.

In nucleotides, the CDR3 is TGTGCCAGCAAACTACGGGCCGGTGGAGGCACTGAAGCTTTCTTT. This codes for CASKLRAGGGTEAFF. The chain uses TRBV14 and TRBJ1-1; D uncertain. In germline, CDR1 is SGHDN, CDR2 FVKESK. The CDR3 length is 15 residues. V lost 7 bases and J 4 bases, leaving 19 bases between the germline ends.

A few counts support this clone. The CDR3 DNA is TGCGCCAGCAGCTTGGGGGGCGGGGGCCCTATCGACTATGGCTACACCTTC. Its translation: CASSLGGGGPIDYGYTF. The chain couples TRBV5-1 to TRBJ1-2; TRBD1 might be the D (6 bases). CDR1 SGHRS and CDR2 YFSETQ come from the germline V gene. V was trimmed by 0 bases and J by 3 bases, leaving 18 bases between them. This CDR3 comprises 17 residues.

This clone was picked up a small number of times. This rearrangement joins TRBV19 to TRBJ1-1; 8 bases fit TRBD1. The J segment lost 2 bases and the V segment lost 10 bases, leaving 15 bases of the junction unmatched. The CDR3 covers 16 residues. CDR1 and CDR2 from the germline V gene are LNHDA and SQIVND (reference sequence). CDR3 region: CATSPTDRGLNTEAFF. For the CDR3, the DNA is TGTGCCACCTCCCCCACCGACAGGGGACTAAACACTGAAGCTTTCTTT.

This clone showed up just a few times. The chain links TRBV4-1 to TRBJ2-1, with 7 positions matching TRBD2. The CDR3 length is 14 residues. CDR1 is MGHRA and CDR2 is YSYEKL in the germline V gene. The V and J ends lost 3 bases and 9 bases, in that order; junction bases with no gene match: 8. The CDR3 DNA reads TGCGCCAGCAGCCACCCCTTGACGGGGGGTGAGCAGTTCTTC. Translating it yields CASSHPLTGGEQFF.

This clone has just a few counts. The chain is built from TRBV9 and TRBJ1-4; TRBD1 matches at 9 bases. The CDR3 is 15 amino acids. V shed 4 bases, J shed 7 bases, and the junction held 8 bases outside the gene matches. Germline V CDR1 and CDR2: SGDLS, YYNGEE. CDR3 nucleotides: TGTGCCAGCAGCTCCCGGACAGGGGCACGTGAAAAACTGTTTTTT. This encodes CASSSRTGAREKLFF.

The chain has TRBV18 and TRBJ2-1; TRBD1 aligns across 9 bases. This CDR3 is 18 amino acids long. Germline V gene data show CDR1 as KGHSH and CDR2 as LQKENI. The ends lost 0 bases at V and 1 base at J; junction bases unmatched: 7. The CDR3 protein is CASSPPTSGTGSYNEQFF. The CDR3 nucleotides are TGTGCCAGCTCACCACCTACTTCCGGGACAGGGTCCTACAATGAGCAGTTCTTC.

This sequence joins TRBV11-2 and TRBJ1-2; D gene uncertain. Trimming stripped 5 bases from V and 6 bases from J, with 10 bases between. This CDR3 region has 12 residues. Germline V CDR1 and CDR2: SGHAT, FQNNGV. The CDR3 DNA reads as TGTGCCAGCAGCCCCTCCTCGGATGGCTACACCTTC. Its translation: CASSPSSDGYTF.

There are many counts of this clone. The CDR3 region is CASSLTQGAFTF. CDR3 nucleotide sequence: TGTGCCAGCAGTTTAACACAGGGGGCATTCACCTTC. This rearrangement joins TRBV28 to TRBJ1-2; TRBD1 agrees at 9 bases. V trimming: 2 bases; J trimming: 13 bases; junction bases outside the gene matches: 5. From germline, CDR1 is MDHEN and CDR2 SYDVKM. The CDR3 totals 12 residues.

The rearrangement joins TRBV27 to TRBJ1-2, with 7 nucleotides matching TRBD1. Germline loops: CDR1 MNHEY, CDR2 SMNVEV (reference sequence). The CDR3 loop spans 13 amino acids. Losses at the gene ends were 4 bases for V and 8 bases for J; bases not matched to a gene: 7. CDR3 nucleotide sequence: TGTGCCAGCAGTTCGAGACAGGGATGGGGCTACACCTTC. Amino acid sequence: CASSSRQGWGYTF.

In this sample, this clone turned up a few times. The chain employs TRBV28 and TRBJ1-4; no definite D call. Germline V gives CDR1 MDHEN, CDR2 SYDVKM. This CDR3 contains 16 residues. The ends were cut back, 1 base at V and 8 bases at J, with 17 bases in the middle. The CDR3 DNA reads TGTGCCAGCAGTTTATCGGGTGTCTCCAAGCGCGAAAAACTGTTTTTT. It encodes CASSLSGVSKREKLFF. The variable domain in full, with the rest retrieved from reference TRBV28 and TRBJ1-4, is DVKVTQSSRYLVKRTGEKVFLECVQDMDHENMFWYRQDPGLGLRLIYFSYDVKMKEKGDIPEGYSVSREKKERFSLILESASTNQTSMYLCASSLSGVSKREKLFFGSGTQLSVL.

This rearrangement joins TRBV27 to TRBJ1-1; the match to TRBD1 covers 7 bases. CDR3 length: 18 residues. CDR1 is MNHEY, CDR2 SMNVEV, per germline (reference sequence). V lost 2 bases, J lost 2 bases, and 14 bases stayed unmatched. CDR3 residues: CASSLGGTASLKNTEAFF. For the CDR3, the DNA is TGTGCCAGCAGTTTAGGGGGGACAGCGTCGCTAAAAAACACTGAAGCTTTCTTT.

The gene calls are TRBV10-1 and TRBJ2-3, with a tentative D call TRBD2 (5 bases). With 6 bases removed from V and 3 bases from J, the gap between germline ends came to 16 bases. The CDR3 is made up of 15 amino acids. CDR1 is WNHNN, CDR2 SYGVQD, per germline (reference sequence). The DNA of the CDR3 is TGCGCCAGCAGCCCCCCGGGATTTGAAACAGATACGCAGTATTTT. Encoded protein: CASSPPGFETDTQYF.

This clone was seen a few times. J is TRBJ1-1 and V is TRBV15, with D unresolved. With 4 bases removed from V and 8 bases from J, the gap between germline ends came to 17 bases. Germline-derived CDR1 and CDR2 are LNHNV and YYDKDF (reference sequence). The CDR3 consists of 14 residues. The CDR3 DNA sequence: TGTGCCACCAGCAAGGTGACGGAGGCCACCGAAGCTTTCTTT. Protein product: CATSKVTEATEAFF.

V is TRBV6-4 and J is TRBJ2-1; tentatively, D is TRBD2 (5 bases). The CDR3 runs 15 residues. Trimming shortened V by 6 bases and J by 7 bases, and 19 bases separated the two germline ends. Germline values: CDR1 MRHNA, CDR2 SNTAGT. CDR3 loop: CASREGPGVFNEQFF. The CDR3 region has the DNA TGTGCCAGCAGAGAGGGTCCCGGGGTGTTTAATGAGCAGTTCTTC.

The J gene is TRBJ1-6, the V gene TRBV9; D perhaps matches TRBD1 (6 bases). V shed 2 bases and J shed 7 bases, with 19 bases lying between them. This CDR3 region has 17 residues. Germline CDR1 SGDLS, CDR2 YYNGEE. The CDR3 region is CASSVEPGDAWNSPLHF. CDR3 coding DNA: TGTGCCAGCAGCGTTGAACCAGGGGACGCCTGGAATTCACCCCTCCACTTT. Combining the CDR3 with reference TRBV9 and TRBJ1-6 gives the whole variable domain DSGVTQTPKHLITATGQRVTLRCSPRSGDLSVYWYQQSLDQGLQFLIQYYNGEERAKGNILERFSAQQFPDLHSELNLSSLELGDSALYFCASSVEPGDAWNSPLHFGNGTRLTVT.

This clone was seen only a few times. The chain joins TRBV15 to TRBJ1-2; 7 bases line up with TRBD1. V gave up 0 bases and J gave up 6 bases; unmatched junction bases: 4. This CDR3 spans 14 amino acids. The germline V gene has CDR1 LNHNV and CDR2 YYDKDF (reference sequence). This CDR3 is CATSRDRGLNGYTF. The CDR3, as DNA: TGTGCCACCAGCAGAGATAGGGGGCTAAATGGCTACACCTTC. Full variable domain (rest looked up from reference TRBV15 and TRBJ1-2): DAMVIQNPRYQVTQFGKPVTLSCSQTLNHNVMYWYQQKSSQAPKLLFHYYDKDFNNEADTPDNFQSRRPNTSFCFLDIRSPGLGDTAMYLCATSRDRGLNGYTFGSGTRLTVV.

The J gene is TRBJ1-1, the V gene TRBV6-6; a possible D gene is TRBD1 (5 bases). CDR1 MNHNY and CDR2 SVGAGI come from the germline V gene (reference sequence). The CDR3 covers 13 residues. V gave up 6 bases and J gave up 3 bases, with 11 bases separating them. The CDR3, as DNA: TGTGCCAGCAGCAGGACAAGGGACACTGAAGCTTTCTTT. It is translated as CASSRTRDTEAFF.

In this sample, this clone turned up a few times. The chain recombines TRBV5-4 with TRBJ2-4; TRBD1 matches 9 bases. Germline CDR1 reads SGHNT; CDR2 reads YYREEE (reference sequence). The V and J ends lost 1 base and 7 bases, in that order; junction bases with no gene match: 3. This CDR3 has 14 residues. The CDR3 loop reads CASSLHDRGNIQYF. For the CDR3, the DNA is TGTGCCAGCAGCTTGCATGACAGGGGGAACATTCAGTACTTC.

The chain links TRBV29-1 to TRBJ2-3; 9 bases line up with TRBD1. In germline, CDR1 is SQVTM, CDR2 ANQGSEA. Trimming removed 3 bases from V and 5 bases from J; junction bases left unmatched: 6. This CDR3 comprises 14 residues. The CDR3 reads CSVDTGGTGDTQYF. The CDR3 DNA is TGCAGCGTTGACACAGGGGGCACGGGAGATACGCAGTATTTT.

This chain's CDR3 is CASSITGTFNSPLHF. The DNA for the CDR3 is TGTGCCAGTAGTATAACCGGGACATTTAATTCACCCCTCCACTTT. The chain couples TRBV19 to TRBJ1-6, with D perhaps matching TRBD1 (6 bases). Trimming removed 2 bases at V and 6 bases at J, with 11 bases between. This CDR3 region has 15 residues. Germline assignment: CDR1 LNHDA and CDR2 SQIVND (reference sequence).

Here the CDR3 reads CASSSGKGGNTEAFF. The DNA for the CDR3 is TGTGCCAGCAGCTCCGGGAAAGGAGGGAACACTGAAGCTTTCTTT. The genes are TRBV7-9 and TRBJ1-1; the D is unclear. The CDR3 consists of 15 residues. Per germline, CDR1 SEHNR and CDR2 FQNEAQ (reference sequence). The ends were cut back, 4 bases at V and 1 base at J, with 13 bases in the middle.

This clone was observed a few times. The gene calls are TRBV25-1 and TRBJ1-1; D remains unclear. The CDR3 totals 13 residues. Germline values: CDR1 MGHDK, CDR2 SYGVNS. Trimming took off 2 bases at V and 4 bases at J, with 8 bases between the two ends. The CDR3 spells CASSEGWSTEAFF. The CDR3 DNA follows: TGTGCCAGCAGTGAAGGTTGGAGCACTGAAGCTTTCTTT. The complete variable domain, with remaining parts taken from reference TRBV25-1 and TRBJ1-1, reads EADIYQTPRYLVIGTGKKITLECSQTMGHDKMYWYQQDPGMELHLIHYSYGVNSTEKGDLSSESTVSRIRTEHFPLTLESARPSHTSQYLCASSEGWSTEAFFGQGTRLTVV.